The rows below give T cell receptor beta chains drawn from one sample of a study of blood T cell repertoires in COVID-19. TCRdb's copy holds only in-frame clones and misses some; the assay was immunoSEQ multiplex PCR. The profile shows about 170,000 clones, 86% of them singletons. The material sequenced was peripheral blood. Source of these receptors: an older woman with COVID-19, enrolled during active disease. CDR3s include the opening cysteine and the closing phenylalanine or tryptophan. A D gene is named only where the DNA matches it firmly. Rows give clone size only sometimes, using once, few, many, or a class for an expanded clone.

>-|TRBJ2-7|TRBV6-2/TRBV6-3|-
CASTPAGAPNYEQYF
TGTGCCAGCACCCCCGCGGGGGCCCCAAACTACGAGCAGTACTTC
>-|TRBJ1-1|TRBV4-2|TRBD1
CASSLHEVPQGDEAFF
TGTGCCAGCAGCCTCCATGAAGTCCCTCAGGGGGATGAAGCTTTCTTT
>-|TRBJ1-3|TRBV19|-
CASSDAGWSGNTIYF
TGTGCCAGTAGCGATGCAGGGTGGTCTGGAAACACCATATATTTT
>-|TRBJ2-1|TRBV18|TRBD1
CASSPGTGNEQFF
TGTGCCAGCTCACCTGGGACAGGGAATGAGCAGTTCTTC
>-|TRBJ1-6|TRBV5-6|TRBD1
CASSLVGQGRSPLHF
TGTGCCAGCAGCTTGGTGGGACAGGGTCGGTCACCCCTCCACTTT
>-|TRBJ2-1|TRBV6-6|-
CASSPGTRGNEQFF
TGTGCCAGCAGTCCCGGGACTCGGGGGAATGAGCAGTTCTTC
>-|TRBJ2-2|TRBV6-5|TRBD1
CASRRDRDTGELFF
TGTGCCAGCAGACGGGACAGGGATACCGGGGAGCTGTTTTTT
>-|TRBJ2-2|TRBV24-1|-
CATSVTGNTGELFF
TGTGCCACCAGTGTGACAGGGAACACCGGGGAGCTGTTTTTT
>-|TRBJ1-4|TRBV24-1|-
CATSDPGLGDEKLFF
TGTGCCACCAGTGACCCGGGACTGGGCGATGAAAAACTGTTTTTT
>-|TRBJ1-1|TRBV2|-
CASSEGALPEAFF
TGTGCCAGCAGTGAGGGCGCGCTCCCTGAAGCTTTCTTT
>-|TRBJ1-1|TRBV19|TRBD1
CASSSQGAGTEAFF
TGTGCCAGTAGTTCACAGGGGGCGGGCACTGAAGCTTTCTTT
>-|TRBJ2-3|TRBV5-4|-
CASSFFSTDTQYF
TGTGCCAGCAGCTTCTTTAGCACAGATACGCAGTATTTT
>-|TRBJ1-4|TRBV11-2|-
CASSPAGVTNEKLFF
TGTGCCAGCAGCCCGGCAGGGGTTACGAATGAAAAACTGTTTTTT
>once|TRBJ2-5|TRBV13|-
CASSPLETQYF
TGTGCCAGCAGCCCACTGGAGACCCAGTACTTC
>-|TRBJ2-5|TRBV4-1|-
CASSSRAETQYF
TGCGCCAGCAGCTCGCGGGCCGAGACCCAGTACTTC
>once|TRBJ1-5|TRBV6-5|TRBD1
CASRGQGLGQPQHF
TGTGCCAGCCGGGGACAGGGGCTGGGTCAGCCCCAGCATTTT
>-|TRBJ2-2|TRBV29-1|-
CSVTPDRNTGELFF
TGCAGCGTAACCCCCGACAGGAACACCGGGGAGCTGTTTTTT
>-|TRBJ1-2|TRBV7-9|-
CASSLLGAESYGYTF
TGTGCCAGCAGCTTACTGGGGGCGGAATCATATGGCTACACCTTC
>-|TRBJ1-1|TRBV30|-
CAWSVRFGEGGTEAFF
TGTGCCTGGAGTGTCCGTTTTGGGGAGGGCGGCACTGAAGCTTTCTTT
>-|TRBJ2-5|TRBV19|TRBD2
CASSIKLARLGETQYF
TGTGCCAGTAGTATAAAACTAGCGCGTTTGGGAGAGACCCAGTACTTC